Sequencing of this T cell receptor beta chain was carried out in a study of shared clonotypes between healthy human individuals. Concerning this clone itself: The antigen remains unidentified.

Whole-study results and caveats: Few donors limited the genetic and exposure-history diversity represented.

The V and J ends lost 3 bases and 0 bases respectively, with 15 bases between them. Germline CDR1 SGDLS, CDR2 YYNGEE. The CDR3 is 16 residues long. This table comes from immunoSEQ multiplex PCR, and its TCRdb copy is limited to in-frame clones, with some not included. The profile shows 450,000 to 500,000 clones, over 70% of them singletons. Donors, healthy HIV-negative adults, lacked recent acute infections or vaccinations. The origin of this receptor is a woman aged 40 to 49 in good health. Some clones in this sample may be carry-over from other donors' samples. Sequencing was done on a sample of PBMCs. The rearrangement links TRBV9 to TRBJ1-2, with no clear D. The CDR3 nucleotides read TGTGCCAGCAGCGCGACGGTCCAGCAGGCTAACTATGGCTACACCTTC. Translation gives CASSATVQQANYGYTF.